The 9 T cell receptor beta chains listed next were all sequenced from one sample in a study of shared clonotypes between healthy human individuals. CD45RO-negative cells were positively selected for CCR7, leaving out terminally differentiated effector memory CD45RA+ cells. Profiled with immunoSEQ multiplex PCR; TCRdb holds only in-frame clones, not every one. The sample has approximately 1.9 million clones, 80% to 95% seen once; the top ten hold around 1.7%. Sequencing was carried out using naive CD8+ T cells from PBMCs. The receptor source for this set is a young man in good health. Some clones in this sample may be carry-over from other donors' samples.

The genes are TRBV28 and TRBJ2-1, with a weak D call TRBD1 (6 bases). Germline lookup yields CDR1 MDHEN and CDR2 SYDVKM. Trimming left V 8 bases short and J 9 bases short, with 20 bases between. The CDR3 contains 14 residues. The CDR3 here is CASQQGFELGEQFF. The CDR3 DNA reads as TGTGCCAGCCAACAGGGTTTTGAGTTGGGTGAGCAGTTCTTC.

The chain has TRBV4-1 and TRBJ2-1; D is ambiguous. The CDR3 has 15 amino acids. The V gene lost 1 base and the J gene lost 4 bases, with 11 bases spanning the gap. CDR1 and CDR2 from the germline V gene are MGHRA and YSYEKL. The CDR3 DNA reads as TGCGCCAGCAGCCAAGTGAGGAACTTGTACAATGAGCAGTTCTTC. It yields the protein CASSQVRNLYNEQFF.

The chain is built from TRBV11-2 and TRBJ2-4, with TRBD1 matching 9 bases. J lost 7 bases, V lost 5 bases, and 3 bases had no gene match. The CDR3 spans 13 residues. In germline, CDR1 is SGHAT, CDR2 FQNNGV. The CDR3 here is CASSHRGQNIQYF. CDR3 nucleotides: TGTGCCAGCAGCCACAGGGGGCAGAACATTCAGTACTTC.

This clone occurred once. The rearrangement uses TRBV11-3 and TRBJ2-5; maybe TRBD2 (5 bases). Trimming took off 5 bases at V and 5 bases at J, with 12 bases between the two ends. Per the germline V gene, CDR1 is SGHNT and CDR2 is YENEEA. The CDR3 runs 13 residues. The CDR3 sequence is CASSPGSSETQYF. Written as DNA, the CDR3 is TGTGCCAGCAGCCCGGGGAGTTCGGAGACCCAGTACTTC.

This clone was detected only a few times. CDR3 amino acids: CASSFPGTGELFF. For the CDR3, the DNA is TGTGCCAGCAGCTTCCCCGGGACCGGGGAGCTGTTTTTT. The chain recombines TRBV5-6 with TRBJ2-2; no firm D call. Trimming removed 2 bases from V and 5 bases from J, with 7 bases in between. The CDR3 is 13 amino acids. Looked up from germline, CDR1 is SGHDT and CDR2 is YYEEEE.

The rearrangement joins TRBV27 to TRBJ2-1; 14 nucleotides align to TRBD2. The CDR3 totals 18 residues. Germline trimming cut 2 bases from V and 1 base from J; bases unmatched to any gene: 4. CDR1 and CDR2 from the germline V gene are MNHEY and SMNVEV (reference sequence). CDR3 DNA sequence: TGTGCCAGCAGTTTAGAGGGACTAGCGGGAGTGTCCTACAATGAGCAGTTCTTC. Translated, it gives CASSLEGLAGVSYNEQFF.

V usage is TRBV4-1 and J usage is TRBJ2-7; 14 bases fit TRBD2. Germline trimming cut 7 bases from V and 4 bases from J; bases unmatched to any gene: 6. Germline V CDR1 and CDR2: MGHRA, YSYEKL. CDR3 length equals 15 residues. In nucleotides, the CDR3 is TGCGCCAGCACGGGACTAGCGGGAGATGTATACGAGCAGTACTTC. Translated: CASTGLAGDVYEQYF.

The chain combines TRBV7-9 with TRBJ2-3; D unresolved. Trimming pared 3 bases from V and 4 bases from J, leaving 5 bases between. CDR3 length equals 12 residues. The V gene's germline CDR1 is SEHNR and CDR2 FQNEAQ (reference sequence). The CDR3 region is CASSFVADTQYF. The CDR3 DNA reads TGTGCCAGCAGCTTCGTGGCAGATACGCAGTATTTT.

CDR3 in amino acids: CASSLESSNEQYF. The CDR3 DNA is TGTGCCAGCAGCTTAGAGTCTAGCAACGAGCAGTACTTC. The J gene is TRBJ2-7, the V gene TRBV7-9; D may be TRBD2 (5 bases). Trimming cost V 1 base and J 5 bases, with 9 bases left between them. CDR3 size: 13 residues. Looked up from germline, CDR1 is SEHNR and CDR2 is FQNEAQ (reference sequence).